This entry features one T cell receptor (beta chain) sequence. This clonotype was detected only a few times. Its binding antigen is unknown. No base qualities exist here, and no much larger clone lies one base off it. The data stem from a study of blood T cells in healthy people across ages (dated by TCRdb to about 2015). General notes on the study: In model experiments, roughly one uniquely barcoded TCR beta cDNA molecule per two T cells was captured by template switching. The donors were split into four age groups: young (average around 17 years), middle-aged (roughly 39), aged (approximately 60) and long-lived (roughly 86). Two additional independent replicas of 1 million unique cDNA reads from the same blood draw were analyzed for two donors (one aged 18 to 30 and one aged 80 or older). Age-related changes in TCR beta repertoire diversity were measured in the study by deep sequencing normalized with unique cDNA molecular identifiers. To avoid experimental bias, donors of different ages were distributed randomly across sequencing lanes.

The donors were under 40 Caucasian individuals from Russia, aged 6 to 90 years, who were systemically healthy. Each donor gave ten milliliters of peripheral blood, drawn into EDTA-treated Vacutainer tubes. Ficoll-Paque density-gradient centrifugation was used to isolate PBMCs, with at least 6 million obtained per sample. Total RNA, at least 6 micrograms per sample, was extracted from PBMCs with Trizol reagent. For every donor, an aliquot of PBMCs went through flow cytometry to measure the percentages of naive CD45RAhigh/CD27high T cells. The paper's findings and limits, for the study overall: Compared with the aged group, the long-lived group had more naive CD4+ T cells, fewer expanded clones and increased TCR diversity, suggesting age selection. There was a strong correlation between observed TCR beta diversity and the percentage of naive T cells measured by flow cytometry. Because profiling used bulk unsorted PBMCs, naive and antigen-experienced compartments could not be compared conclusively. Estimates of total diversity based on one million sequenced T cells were considered lower bounds and underestimates. Observed TCR beta diversity per million T cells fell roughly linearly with age, and a significant reduction was already apparent by age roughly 40. Because the CMV infection status of the donors was unknown, age-related changes in expanded clonotypes may potentially have been confounded.

Trimming leaves V shorter by 2 bases and J shorter by 4 bases, with the junction holding 6 bases beyond the gene matches. The CDR3 has 15 amino acids, counting the end cysteine and phenylalanine. The kept DNA is CDR3 alone, 45 bases in frame from the first base. The germline V gene provides CDR1 SGDLS and CDR2 YYNGEE. Library prep was done by 5' RACE. The second PCR ran for roughly 6 to 11 cycles and used a J-beta primer mix along with a sample-barcoded 5' primer. Each TCR beta cDNA molecule received a unique molecular identifier from a template-switch 5' adaptor carrying 12 random nucleotides. Each sample yielded at least 2.5 million CDR3-containing paired-end reads. The Mint cDNA synthesis kit, primed by a TRBC-specific oligonucleotide, was used to synthesize first-strand cDNA from all RNA. Following uracil-DNA glycosylase treatment, all cDNA underwent a first 18-cycle PCR with the universal primers M1SS and BC2_uni_R. On the authors' methods: Each sample was normalized by randomly selecting 1 million high-quality reads, each carrying a distinct molecular identifier. Reads with shared molecular identifiers were discarded instead of being binned into consensus sequences. MiTCR, run with a Q25 quality threshold and the strictest error-elimination algorithm, handled CDR3 identification, clonotype clustering and error correction. A nonparametric unseen species model with Euler transformation was used to estimate a lower bound on total TCR beta diversity. Clones were called with MiXCR by TCRdb after fastp trimmed the public reads at Q25, and only in-frame beta chains were retained. CDR3 protein duplicates are merged, each entry listing the most common genes and DNA. The V and J calls and clone size are TCRdb's, not the authors'. This sample has 1.5 million to 2 million distinct CDR3 sequences in its table, and about two fifths of those were observed once. The top ten constitute approximately 22% of the sample.

The origin of this receptor is a human donor in good health. The sample comprised blood. The chain links TRBV9 with TRBJ2-3; 8 bases in the junction line up with TRBD2. CDR3 region: CASSVKTSVADTQYF. The DNA sequence is as follows: TGTGCCAGCAGCGTTAAGACTAGCGTGGCAGATACGCAGTATTTT.